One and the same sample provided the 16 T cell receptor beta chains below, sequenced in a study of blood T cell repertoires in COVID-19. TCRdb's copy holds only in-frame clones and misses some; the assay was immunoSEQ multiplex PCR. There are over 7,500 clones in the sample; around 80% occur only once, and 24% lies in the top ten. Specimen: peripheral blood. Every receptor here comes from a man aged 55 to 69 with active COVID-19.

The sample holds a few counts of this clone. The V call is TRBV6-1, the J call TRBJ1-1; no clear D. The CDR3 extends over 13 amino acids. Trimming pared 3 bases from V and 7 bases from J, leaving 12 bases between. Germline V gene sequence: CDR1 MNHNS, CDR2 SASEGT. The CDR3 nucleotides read TGTGCCAGCAGTGACGAGGGAATGGATGAAGCTTTCTTT. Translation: CASSDEGMDEAFF.

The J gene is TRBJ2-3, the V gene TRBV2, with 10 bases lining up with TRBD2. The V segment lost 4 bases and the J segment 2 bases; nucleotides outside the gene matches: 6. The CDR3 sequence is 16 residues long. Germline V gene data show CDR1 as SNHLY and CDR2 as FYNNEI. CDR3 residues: CASSVSTSGDTDTQYF. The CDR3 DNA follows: TGTGCCAGCAGTGTATCAACTAGCGGGGACACAGATACGCAGTATTTT.

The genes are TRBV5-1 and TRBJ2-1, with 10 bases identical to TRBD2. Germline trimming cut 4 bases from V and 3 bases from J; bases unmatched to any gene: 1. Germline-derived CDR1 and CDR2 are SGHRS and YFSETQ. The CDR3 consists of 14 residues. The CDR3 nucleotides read TGCGCCAGCAGCCGACTAGCGGGCTACAATGAGCAGTTCTTC. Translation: CASSRLAGYNEQFF.

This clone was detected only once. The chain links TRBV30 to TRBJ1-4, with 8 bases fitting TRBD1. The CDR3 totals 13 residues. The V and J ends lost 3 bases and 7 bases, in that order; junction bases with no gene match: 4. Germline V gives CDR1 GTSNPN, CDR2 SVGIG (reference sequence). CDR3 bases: TGTGCCTGGAGCGACAGGGGAGGTGAAAAACTGTTTTTT. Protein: CAWSDRGGEKLFF.

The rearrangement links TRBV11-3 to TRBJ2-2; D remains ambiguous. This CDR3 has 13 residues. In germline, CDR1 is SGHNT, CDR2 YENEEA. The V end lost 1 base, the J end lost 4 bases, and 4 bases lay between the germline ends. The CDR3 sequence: CASSLGLTGELFF. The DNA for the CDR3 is TGTGCCAGCAGCTTAGGGCTCACCGGGGAGCTGTTTTTT.

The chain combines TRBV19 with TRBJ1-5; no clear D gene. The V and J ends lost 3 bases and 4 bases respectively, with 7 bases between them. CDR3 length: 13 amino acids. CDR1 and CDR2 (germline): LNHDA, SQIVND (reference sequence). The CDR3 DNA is TGTGCCAGTAGTATCCAGGTTAATCAGCCCCAGCATTTT. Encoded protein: CASSIQVNQPQHF.

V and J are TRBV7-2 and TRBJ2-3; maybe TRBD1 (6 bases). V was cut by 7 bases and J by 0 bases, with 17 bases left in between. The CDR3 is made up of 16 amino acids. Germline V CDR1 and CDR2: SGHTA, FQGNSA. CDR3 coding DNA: TGTGCCAGCATGGACCGGGTCAGGGGTAGCACAGATACGCAGTATTTT. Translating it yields CASMDRVRGSTDTQYF.

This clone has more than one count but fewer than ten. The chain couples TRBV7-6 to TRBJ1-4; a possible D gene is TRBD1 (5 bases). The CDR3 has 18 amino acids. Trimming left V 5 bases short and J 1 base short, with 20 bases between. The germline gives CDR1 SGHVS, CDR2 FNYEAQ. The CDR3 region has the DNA TGTGCCAGCAGCCAAACGACCTCCTCAGGGATAACTAATGAAAAACTGTTTTTT. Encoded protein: CASSQTTSSGITNEKLFF.

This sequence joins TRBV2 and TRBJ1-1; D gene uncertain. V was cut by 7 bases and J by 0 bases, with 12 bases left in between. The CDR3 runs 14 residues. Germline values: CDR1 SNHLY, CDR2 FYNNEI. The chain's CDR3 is CASTVSTMNTEAFF. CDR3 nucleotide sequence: TGTGCCAGCACCGTGAGCACTATGAACACTGAAGCTTTCTTT.

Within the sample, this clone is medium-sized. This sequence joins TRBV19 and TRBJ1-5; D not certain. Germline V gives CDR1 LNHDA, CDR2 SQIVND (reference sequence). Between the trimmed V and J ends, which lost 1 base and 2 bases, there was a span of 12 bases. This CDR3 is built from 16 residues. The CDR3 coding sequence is TGTGCCAGTAGTATAGGAGGGAGCCTAGGCAATCAGCCCCAGCATTTT. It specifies CASSIGGSLGNQPQHF.

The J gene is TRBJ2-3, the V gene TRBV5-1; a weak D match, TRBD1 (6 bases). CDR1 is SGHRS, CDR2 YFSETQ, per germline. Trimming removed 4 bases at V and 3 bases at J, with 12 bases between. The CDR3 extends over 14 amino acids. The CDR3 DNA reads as TGCGCCAGCAGCCGCGACAGGCTAACAGATACGCAGTATTTT. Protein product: CASSRDRLTDTQYF.

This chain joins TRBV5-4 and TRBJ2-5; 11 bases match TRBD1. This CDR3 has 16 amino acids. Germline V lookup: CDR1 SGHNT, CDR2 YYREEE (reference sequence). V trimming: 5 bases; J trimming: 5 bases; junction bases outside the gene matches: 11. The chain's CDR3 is CASRVGGTGGYETQYF. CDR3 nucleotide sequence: TGTGCCAGCAGAGTCGGGGGGACAGGGGGATATGAGACCCAGTACTTC.

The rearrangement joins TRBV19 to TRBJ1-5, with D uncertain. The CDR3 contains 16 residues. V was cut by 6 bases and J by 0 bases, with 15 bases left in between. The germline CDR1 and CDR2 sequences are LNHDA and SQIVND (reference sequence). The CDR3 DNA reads TGTGCCAGTAGACTTACCGGTATCCTTAGCAATCAGCCCCAGCATTTT. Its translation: CASRLTGILSNQPQHF.

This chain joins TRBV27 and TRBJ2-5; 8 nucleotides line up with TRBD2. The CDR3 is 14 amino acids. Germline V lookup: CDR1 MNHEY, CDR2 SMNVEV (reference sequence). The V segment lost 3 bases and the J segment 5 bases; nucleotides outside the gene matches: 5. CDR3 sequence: CASSFRGGSETQYF. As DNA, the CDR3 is TGTGCCAGCAGTTTCCGCGGGGGGTCGGAGACCCAGTACTTC.

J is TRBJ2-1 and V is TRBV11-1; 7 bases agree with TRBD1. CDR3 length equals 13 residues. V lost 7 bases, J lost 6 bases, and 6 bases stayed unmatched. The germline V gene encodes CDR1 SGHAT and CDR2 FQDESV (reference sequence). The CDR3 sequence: CASTLDRSNEQFF. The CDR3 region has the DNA TGTGCCAGCACCTTGGACAGGAGCAATGAGCAGTTCTTC.

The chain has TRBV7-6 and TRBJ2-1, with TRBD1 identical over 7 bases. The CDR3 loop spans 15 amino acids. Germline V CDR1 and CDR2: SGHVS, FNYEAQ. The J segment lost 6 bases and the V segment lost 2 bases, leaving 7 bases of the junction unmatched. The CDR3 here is CASSLTGAARNEQFF. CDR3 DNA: TGTGCCAGCAGCTTAACAGGGGCAGCTCGCAATGAGCAGTTCTTC. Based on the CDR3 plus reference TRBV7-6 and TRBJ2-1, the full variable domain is GAGVSQSPRYKVTKRGQDVALRCDPISGHVSLYWYRQALGQGPEFLTYFNYEAQQDKSGLPNDRFSAERPEGSISTLTIQRTEQRDSAMYRCASSLTGAARNEQFFGPGTRLTVL.